Listed here is a single T cell receptor beta chain. These data are taken from a study of cytomegalovirus exposure and HLA in healthy donors. Losses at the gene ends were 7 bases for V and 6 bases for J; bases not matched to a gene: 4. Germline loops: CDR1 SNHLY, CDR2 FYNNEI. This CDR3 is 13 amino acids long. 13 Jbeta primers and 60 Vbeta primers were used for the PCR. TCRdb keeps only in-frame clones here, not all; method: immunoSEQ multiplex PCR. Of 160,000 or so clones listed, around 85% are singletons. What was sequenced was PBMCs. This TCR came from a man aged 45-65 years in good health and CMV-seropositive. This chain uses TRBV2 with TRBJ2-2; TRBD2 agrees at 8 bases. CDR3 nucleotide sequence: TGTGCCAGCATAGGACTAGCCGCCGGGGAGCTGTTTTTT. Its protein product is CASIGLAAGELFF. Complete variable domain (other parts from reference TRBV2 and TRBJ2-2): EPEVTQTPSHQVTQMGQEVILRCVPISNHLYFYWYRQILGQKVEFLVSFYNNEISEKSEIFDDQFSVERPDGSNFTLKIRSTKLEDSAMYFCASIGLAAGELFFGEGSRLTVL.